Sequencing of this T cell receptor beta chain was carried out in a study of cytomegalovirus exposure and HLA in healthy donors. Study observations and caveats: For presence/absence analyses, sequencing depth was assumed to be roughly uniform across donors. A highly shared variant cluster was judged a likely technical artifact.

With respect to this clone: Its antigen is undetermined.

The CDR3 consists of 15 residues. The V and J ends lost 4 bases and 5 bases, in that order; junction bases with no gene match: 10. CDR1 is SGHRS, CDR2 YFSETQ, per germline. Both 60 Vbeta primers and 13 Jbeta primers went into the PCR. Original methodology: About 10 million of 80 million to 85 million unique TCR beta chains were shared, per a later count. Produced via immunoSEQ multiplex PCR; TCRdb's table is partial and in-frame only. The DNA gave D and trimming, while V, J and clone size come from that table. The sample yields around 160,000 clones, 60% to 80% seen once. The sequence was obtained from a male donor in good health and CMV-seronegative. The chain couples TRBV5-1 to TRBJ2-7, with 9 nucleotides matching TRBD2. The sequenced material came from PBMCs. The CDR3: CASSPGTSPINEQYF. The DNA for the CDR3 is TGCGCCAGCAGCCCCGGGACTAGCCCGATCAACGAGCAGTACTTC.